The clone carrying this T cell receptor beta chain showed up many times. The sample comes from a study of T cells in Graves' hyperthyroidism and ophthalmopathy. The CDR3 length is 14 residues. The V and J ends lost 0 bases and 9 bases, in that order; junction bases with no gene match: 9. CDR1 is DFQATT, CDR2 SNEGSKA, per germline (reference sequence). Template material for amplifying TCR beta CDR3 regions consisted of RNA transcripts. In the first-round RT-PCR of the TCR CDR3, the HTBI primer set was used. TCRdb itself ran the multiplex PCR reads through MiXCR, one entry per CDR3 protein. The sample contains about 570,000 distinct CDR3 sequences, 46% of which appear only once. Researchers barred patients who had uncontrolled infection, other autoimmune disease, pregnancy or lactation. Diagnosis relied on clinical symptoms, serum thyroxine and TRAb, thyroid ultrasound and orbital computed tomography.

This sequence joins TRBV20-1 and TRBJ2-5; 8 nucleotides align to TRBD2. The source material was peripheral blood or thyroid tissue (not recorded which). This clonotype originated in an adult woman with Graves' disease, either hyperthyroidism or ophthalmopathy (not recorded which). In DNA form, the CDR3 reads TGCAGTGCTAGAGAGGGGGCTAGCGGGCGGTCCCAGTACTTC. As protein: CSAREGASGRSQYF.